This T cell receptor (beta chain) was profiled in a study of cytomegalovirus exposure and HLA in healthy donors. The PCR was carried out with 60 Vbeta primers and 13 Jbeta primers. Assay used: immunoSEQ multiplex PCR; TCRdb lists only in-frame clones, some missing. Of 200,000 to 300,000 clones listed, approximately 85% were seen once; the top ten hold roughly 0.24%. This CDR3 region has 17 residues. The rearrangement links TRBV21-1 to TRBJ2-3; TRBD2 reflects the table's D call only, with no check against the DNA. TRBV21-1 is shown as a pseudogene. Sequencing was done on a sample of PBMCs. This clonotype originated in a girl aged 2-9 years in good health and CMV-seronegative. The CDR3 region has the DNA TGTGCCAGCAGCAAAGAACTAGCGGGAGATGGGACAGATACGCAGTATTTT. It translates to CASSKELAGDGTDTQYF.